A single sample is the source of the 18 T cell receptor beta chains below, sequenced in a study of T-cell reconstitution after alpha-beta-depleted transplantation in children. Unique molecular identifiers tagged the TCRbeta library. TCRdb used MiXCR to reprocess the PCR reads, holding one entry per CDR3 protein. Of about 470,000 distinct CDR3 sequences in the sample, 43% were seen once. Here the sequenced sample was PBMCs, taken before TCRalphabeta/CD19-depleted stem cell transplant. The source of these receptors is a girl aged 2-10 years with aplastic anemia, due to receive a stem cell transplant.

The genes are TRBV6-5 and TRBJ2-1; D not resolved. Between the trimmed V and J ends, which lost 2 bases and 0 bases, there was a span of 11 bases. CDR3 length equals 16 residues. Germline V gene lookup returns CDR1 MNHEY and CDR2 SVGAGI. CDR3 sequence (DNA): TGTGCCAGCAGTTACCACGATTTGAGCTCCTACAATGAGCAGTTCTTC. Translation: CASSYHDLSSYNEQFF.

This clonotype was seen many times. This rearrangement joins TRBV12-3 or TRBV12-4 to TRBJ2-5, with a tentative D call TRBD2 (7 bases). The CDR3 has 15 residues. V gave up 1 base and J gave up 5 bases, with 14 bases separating them. In DNA, the CDR3 is TGTGCCAGCAGTTTAGATGGGGGGGCCAGGGAGACCCAGTACTTC. Its protein is CASSLDGGARETQYF.

On this clonotype: As the CDR3 is not closed by the conserved phenylalanine or tryptophan, this likely results from a read error. V and J are TRBV28 and TRBJ1-5; D uncertain. The DNA end is a closer match to TRBJ2-3, so the J assignment may be wrong. CDR3 length equals 14 residues. Germline loops: CDR1 MDHEN, CDR2 SYDVKM. The CDR3 loop reads CASSFKQINQPQYS. As DNA, the CDR3 is TGTGCCAGCAGTTTTAAACAGATCAATCAGCCCCAGTATTCT.

This clonotype was counted ten times or more. The gene calls are TRBV3-1 and TRBJ2-1; D is possibly TRBD2 (5 bases). The CDR3 loop spans 14 amino acids. V dropped 1 base and J dropped 4 bases, with 8 bases sitting between them. The germline CDR1 and CDR2 sequences are LGHDT and YNNKEL (reference sequence). This chain's CDR3 is CASSQVGGYNEQFF. The CDR3 DNA reads TGTGCCAGCAGCCAAGTCGGCGGGTACAATGAGCAGTTCTTC.

This chain uses TRBV4-2 with TRBJ2-7, with a tentative D call TRBD2 (6 bases). V lost 1 base, J lost 2 bases, and 15 bases lay in between. Per the germline V gene, CDR1 is LGHNA and CDR2 is YNFKEQ. The CDR3 extends over 16 amino acids. The CDR3 DNA is TGTGCCAGCAGCCAAGTTTCCGGGGAGGTCCCCTACGAGCAGTACTTC. Translating gives CASSQVSGEVPYEQYF.

This clonotype was counted between two and nine times. This chain joins TRBV2 and TRBJ2-2; 8 bases are a match to TRBD2. The CDR3 has 13 residues. V lost 8 bases and J lost 3; bases outside the gene matches: 2. CDR1 SNHLY and CDR2 FYNNEI come from the germline V gene. CDR3 residues: CASEREYTGELFF. The CDR3 DNA sequence: TGTGCCAGCGAGCGGGAGTACACCGGGGAGCTGTTTTTT.

V is TRBV28 and J is TRBJ1-2, with TRBD1 matching over 10 bases. The V segment lost 6 bases and the J segment 9 bases; nucleotides outside the gene matches: 10. Per the germline V gene, CDR1 is MDHEN and CDR2 is SYDVKM. The CDR3 has 14 residues. Here the CDR3 reads CASSQGTGVGRYTF. CDR3 nucleotide sequence: TGTGCCAGCAGCCAGGGGACAGGGGTAGGCCGCTACACCTTC.

Only a few counts were recorded for this clonotype. The chain carries TRBV9 and TRBJ2-1; D is ambiguous. Germline values: CDR1 SGDLS, CDR2 YYNGEE. The CDR3 is 13 amino acids. V lost 0 bases and J 7 bases, leaving 8 bases between the germline ends. CDR3 bases: TGTGCCAGCAGCGTAGGCCAAGGAAATGAGCAGTTCTTC. Protein sequence: CASSVGQGNEQFF.

This clonotype appeared a few times. The chain uses TRBV18 and TRBJ2-1, with TRBD2 identical over 8 bases. V trimming: 3 bases; J trimming: 3 bases; junction bases outside the gene matches: 19. The CDR3 sequence is 20 residues long. Germline V gene sequence: CDR1 KGHSH, CDR2 LQKENI. The CDR3 is CASSPRGAAPAREDYNEQFF. The DNA of the CDR3 is TGTGCCAGCTCACCTAGAGGGGCTGCCCCCGCGCGGGAGGACTACAATGAGCAGTTCTTC. Filled out from reference TRBV18 and TRBJ2-1, the complete variable domain reads NAGVMQNPRHLVRRRGQEARLRCSPMKGHSHVYWYRQLPEEGLKFMVYLQKENIIDESGMPKERFSAEFPKEGPSILRIQQVVRGDSAAYFCASSPRGAAPAREDYNEQFFGPGTRLTVL.

The sample holds many counts of this clonotype. CDR3 sequence reads: CASSFTGGFEKLFF. In DNA, the CDR3 is TGCGCCAGCAGCTTCACAGGGGGCTTTGAAAAACTGTTTTTT. The genes are TRBV5-1 and TRBJ1-4, with 9 bases fitting TRBD1. This CDR3 has 14 residues. The germline gives CDR1 SGHRS, CDR2 YFSETQ. V shed 2 bases, J shed 7 bases, and the junction held 3 bases outside the gene matches.

This chain links TRBV7-2 with TRBJ2-7, with 9 bases matching TRBD2. The CDR3 is made up of 16 amino acids. V shed 5 bases and J 3 bases; nucleotides not matched to a gene: 11. Germline lookup yields CDR1 SGHTA and CDR2 FQGNSA. In DNA form, the CDR3 reads TGTGCCAGCAGCCAAGTAGCGGGAGAGCTAGACTACGAGCAGTACTTC. This sequence encodes CASSQVAGELDYEQYF.

This chain links TRBV10-3 with TRBJ2-7; 8 bases are shared with TRBD1. Germline V gives CDR1 ENHRY, CDR2 SYGVKD. CDR3 length equals 17 residues. V gave up 0 bases and J gave up 4 bases; unmatched junction bases: 11. The CDR3: CAISESTGTGLKYEQYF. Here the CDR3 DNA reads TGTGCCATCAGTGAGTCGACAGGGACAGGCCTGAAGTACGAGCAGTACTTC.

The chain carries TRBV7-6 and TRBJ1-5; the D is unclear. Per the germline V gene, CDR1 is SGHVS and CDR2 is FNYEAQ. Trimming removed 8 bases at V and 3 bases at J, with 11 bases between. The CDR3 runs 13 residues. CDR3 DNA sequence: TGTGCCAGCGGATTGGGAGTCAATCAGCCCCAGCATTTT. Translating it yields CASGLGVNQPQHF. The full variable domain, completed using reference TRBV7-6 and TRBJ1-5, is GAGVSQSPRYKVTKRGQDVALRCDPISGHVSLYWYRQALGQGPEFLTYFNYEAQQDKSGLPNDRFSAERPEGSISTLTIQRTEQRDSAMYRCASGLGVNQPQHFGDGTRLSIL.

The chain has TRBV29-1 and TRBJ1-2; D is undetermined. V was pared by 7 bases and J by 8 bases, with 14 bases between. The CDR3 runs to 11 residues. Looked up from germline, CDR1 is SQVTM and CDR2 is ANQGSEA. In DNA form, the CDR3 reads TGCAGCGCGTCCGAGGCTGAAGGCTACACCTTC. This sequence encodes CSASEAEGYTF.

This clonotype was recorded a few times. This chain joins TRBV20-1 and TRBJ2-3, with unresolved D. V lost 4 bases and J 2 bases, leaving 10 bases between the germline ends. Germline V gene lookup returns CDR1 DFQATT and CDR2 SNEGSKA (reference sequence). The CDR3 has 13 residues. The CDR3: CSANPGPTDTQYF. DNA for the CDR3: TGCAGTGCTAATCCCGGGCCCACAGATACGCAGTATTTT.

CDR3 in amino acids: CASSERPPEQYF. The CDR3 DNA follows: TGTGCCAGCAGCGAACGCCCCCCGGAGCAGTACTTC. The chain links TRBV7-9 to TRBJ2-7; D is ambiguous. Trimming removed 5 bases at V and 7 bases at J, with 12 bases between. From germline, CDR1 is SEHNR and CDR2 FQNEAQ (reference sequence). CDR3 length: 12 amino acids.

This clonotype was counted many times. The chain couples TRBV20-1 to TRBJ2-1, with TRBD2 matching 7 bases. V dropped 2 bases and J dropped 4; count of bases not matched to a gene: 8. Germline CDR1 is DFQATT and CDR2 is SNEGSKA (reference sequence). This CDR3 comprises 15 residues. The CDR3 nucleotides are TGCAGTGCTAGATGGGGGGAGGGCCAGTACAATGAGCAGTTCTTC. It translates to CSARWGEGQYNEQFF.

This clonotype occurred many times. The rearrangement joins TRBV12-3 or TRBV12-4 to TRBJ1-5, with unresolved D. The CDR3 runs to 14 residues. With 3 bases removed from V and 0 bases from J, the gap between germline ends came to 6 bases. Here the CDR3 DNA reads TGTGCCAGCAGTTTTTCCTATAGCAATCAGCCCCAGCATTTT. It codes for CASSFSYSNQPQHF.